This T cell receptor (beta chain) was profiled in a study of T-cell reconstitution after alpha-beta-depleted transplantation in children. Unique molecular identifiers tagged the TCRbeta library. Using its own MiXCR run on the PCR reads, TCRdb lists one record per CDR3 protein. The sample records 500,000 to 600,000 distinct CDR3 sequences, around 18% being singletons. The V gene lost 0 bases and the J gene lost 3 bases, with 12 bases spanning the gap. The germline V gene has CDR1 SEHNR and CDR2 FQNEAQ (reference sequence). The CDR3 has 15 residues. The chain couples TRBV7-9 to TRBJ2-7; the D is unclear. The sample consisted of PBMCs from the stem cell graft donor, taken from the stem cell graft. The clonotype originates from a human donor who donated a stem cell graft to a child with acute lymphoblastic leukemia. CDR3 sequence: CASSLALASIYEQYF. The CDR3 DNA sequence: TGTGCCAGCAGCTTAGCTTTAGCTTCTATCTACGAGCAGTACTTC.